This T cell receptor beta chain stems from a study of blood T cells in healthy people across ages. As for this clonotype: What it binds is unknown.

Findings and limits, study-wide: More naive CD4+ cells and higher diversity were found in long-lived than in aged donors.

The CDR3 sequence is 15 residues long. V dropped 2 bases and J dropped 8; count of bases not matched to a gene: 8. The germline gives CDR1 SGHTA, CDR2 FQGNSA. Collection of 8.5 to 10 milliliters of peripheral blood was performed for each donor. Next came a second PCR, run for about 6 to 11 cycles, which used a sample-barcoded 5' primer along with a J-beta primer mix. Each cDNA molecule received a tag from a template-switch adaptor that had 12 random nucleotides. TCRdb re-called the 5' RACE reads with MiXCR, one entry per CDR3 protein. This sample has 650,000 to 800,000 distinct CDR3 sequences, with 40% to 65% found just once.

Sequencing input: blood. This clonotype was obtained from an elderly woman in good health. The chain uses TRBV7-2 and TRBJ2-1, with TRBD1 identical over 8 bases. DNA for the CDR3: TGTGCCAGCAGCTTACGGCAGGGGGCGGTTGATGAGCAGTTCTTC. Its translation: CASSLRQGAVDEQFF.